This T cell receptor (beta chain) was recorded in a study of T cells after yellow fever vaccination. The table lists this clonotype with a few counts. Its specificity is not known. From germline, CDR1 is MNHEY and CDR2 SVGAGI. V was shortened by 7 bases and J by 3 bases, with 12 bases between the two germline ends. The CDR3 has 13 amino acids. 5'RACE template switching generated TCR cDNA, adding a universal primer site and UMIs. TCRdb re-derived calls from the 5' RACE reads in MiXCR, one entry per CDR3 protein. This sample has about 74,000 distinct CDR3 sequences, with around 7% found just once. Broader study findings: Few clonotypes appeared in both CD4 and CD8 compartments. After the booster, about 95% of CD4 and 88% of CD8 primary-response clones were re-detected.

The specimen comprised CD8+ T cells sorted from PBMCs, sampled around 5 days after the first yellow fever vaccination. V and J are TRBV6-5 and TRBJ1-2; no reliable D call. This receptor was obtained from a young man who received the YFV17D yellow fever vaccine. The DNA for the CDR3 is TGTGCCAGCACGTCGGGCAGGTACTATGGCTACACCTTC. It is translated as CASTSGRYYGYTF.